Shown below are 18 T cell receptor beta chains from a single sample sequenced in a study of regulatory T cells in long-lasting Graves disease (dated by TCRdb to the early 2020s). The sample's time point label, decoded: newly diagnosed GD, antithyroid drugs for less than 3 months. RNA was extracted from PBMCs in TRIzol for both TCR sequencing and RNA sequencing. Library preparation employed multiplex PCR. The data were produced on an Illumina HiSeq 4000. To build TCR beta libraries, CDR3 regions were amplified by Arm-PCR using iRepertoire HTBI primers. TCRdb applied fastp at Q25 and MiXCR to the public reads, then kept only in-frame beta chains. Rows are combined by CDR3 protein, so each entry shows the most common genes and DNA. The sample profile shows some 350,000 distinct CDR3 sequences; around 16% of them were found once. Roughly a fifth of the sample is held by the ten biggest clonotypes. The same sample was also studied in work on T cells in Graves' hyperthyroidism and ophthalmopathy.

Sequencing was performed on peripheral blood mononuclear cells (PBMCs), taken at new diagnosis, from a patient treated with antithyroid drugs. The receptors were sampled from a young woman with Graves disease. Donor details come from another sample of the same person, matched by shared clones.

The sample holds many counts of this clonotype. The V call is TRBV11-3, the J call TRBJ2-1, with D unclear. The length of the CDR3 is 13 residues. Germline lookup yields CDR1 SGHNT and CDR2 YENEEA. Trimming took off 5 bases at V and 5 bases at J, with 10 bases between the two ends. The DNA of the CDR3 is TGTGCCAGCAGCCTCTTTTCACACAATGAGCAGTTCTTC. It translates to CASSLFSHNEQFF.

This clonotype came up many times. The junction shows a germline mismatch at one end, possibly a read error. CDR3 nucleotide sequence: TGTGCCAGCAGCCCCTCTAGGAAGTCCTACAATGAGCAGTTCTTC. It encodes CASSPSRKSYNEQFF. This chain uses TRBV5-1 with TRBJ2-1, with D uncertain. Germline CDR1 and CDR2: SGHRS and YFSETQ. The CDR3 consists of 15 residues.

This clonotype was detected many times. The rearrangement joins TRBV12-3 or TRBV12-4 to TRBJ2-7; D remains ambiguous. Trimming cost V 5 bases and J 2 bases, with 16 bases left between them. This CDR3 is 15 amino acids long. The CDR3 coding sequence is TGTGCCAGCAGTCCTAACCCCTACTACACCTACGAGCAGTACTTC. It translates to CASSPNPYYTYEQYF.

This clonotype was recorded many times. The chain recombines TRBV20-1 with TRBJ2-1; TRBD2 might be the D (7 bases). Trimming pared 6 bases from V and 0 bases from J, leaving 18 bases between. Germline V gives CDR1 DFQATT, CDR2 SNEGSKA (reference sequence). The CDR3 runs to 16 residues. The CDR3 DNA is TGCAGTGCGGATGAGGGGGGGGCGAGCTCCTACAATGAGCAGTTCTTC. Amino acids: CSADEGGASSYNEQFF.

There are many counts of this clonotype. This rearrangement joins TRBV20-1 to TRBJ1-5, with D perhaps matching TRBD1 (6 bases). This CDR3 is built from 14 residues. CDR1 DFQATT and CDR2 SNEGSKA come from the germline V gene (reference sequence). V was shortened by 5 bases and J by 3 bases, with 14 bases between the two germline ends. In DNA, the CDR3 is TGCAGTGCTGGGCCCGGACAGCCCAATCAGCCCCAGCATTTT. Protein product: CSAGPGQPNQPQHF.

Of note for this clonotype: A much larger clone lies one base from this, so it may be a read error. The CDR3: CASSLQTGTSYNEQFF. The CDR3 nucleotides read TGCGCCAGCAGCTTACAAACCGGGACAAGCTACAATGAGCAGTTCTTC. The chain joins TRBV5-1 to TRBJ2-1, with D possibly TRBD1 on 6 matching bases. Looked up from germline, CDR1 is SGHRS and CDR2 is YFSETQ. This CDR3 region has 16 residues. V lost 2 bases and J 3 bases, leaving 15 bases between the germline ends. The full variable domain, its missing parts supplied by reference TRBV5-1 and TRBJ2-1, is KAGVTQTPRYLIKTRGQQVTLSCSPISGHRSVSWYQQTPGQGLQFLFEYFSETQRNKGNFPGRFSGRQFSNSRSEMNVSTLELGDSALYLCASSLQTGTSYNEQFFGPGTRLTVL.

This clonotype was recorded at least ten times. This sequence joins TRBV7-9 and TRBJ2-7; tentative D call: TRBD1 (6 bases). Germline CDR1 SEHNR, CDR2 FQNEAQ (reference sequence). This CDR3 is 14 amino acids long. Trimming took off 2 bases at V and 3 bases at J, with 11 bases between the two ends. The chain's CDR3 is CASSLPGDNYEQYF. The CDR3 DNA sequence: TGTGCCAGCAGCTTACCAGGGGATAACTACGAGCAGTACTTC.

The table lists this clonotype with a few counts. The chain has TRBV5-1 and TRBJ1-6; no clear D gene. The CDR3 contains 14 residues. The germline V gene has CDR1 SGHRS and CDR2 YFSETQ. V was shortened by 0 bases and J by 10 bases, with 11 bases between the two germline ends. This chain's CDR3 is CASSLVGEGSPLHF. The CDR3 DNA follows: TGCGCCAGCAGCTTGGTTGGAGAGGGATCACCCCTCCACTTT.

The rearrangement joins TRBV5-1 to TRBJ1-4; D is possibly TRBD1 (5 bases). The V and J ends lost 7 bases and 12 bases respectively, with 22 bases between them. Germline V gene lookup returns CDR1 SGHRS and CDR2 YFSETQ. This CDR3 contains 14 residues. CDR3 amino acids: CASQWGPLVRELFF. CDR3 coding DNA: TGCGCCAGCCAATGGGGCCCGCTGGTGCGGGAACTGTTTTTT.

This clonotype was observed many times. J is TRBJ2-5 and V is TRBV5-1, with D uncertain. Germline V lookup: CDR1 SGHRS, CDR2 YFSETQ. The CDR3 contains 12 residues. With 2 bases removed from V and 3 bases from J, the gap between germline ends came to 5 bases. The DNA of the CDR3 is TGCGCCAGCAGCTTACCGAAAGAGACCCAGTACTTC. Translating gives CASSLPKETQYF.

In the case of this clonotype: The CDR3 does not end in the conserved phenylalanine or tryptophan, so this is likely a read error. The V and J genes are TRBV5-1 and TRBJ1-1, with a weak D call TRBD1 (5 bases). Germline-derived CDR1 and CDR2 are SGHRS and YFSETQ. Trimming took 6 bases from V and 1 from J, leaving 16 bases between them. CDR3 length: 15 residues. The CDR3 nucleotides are TGCGCCAGCAAGGTTCGGGGGGGTACGAACACTGAAGCTTTCTCT. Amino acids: CASKVRGGTNTEAFS.

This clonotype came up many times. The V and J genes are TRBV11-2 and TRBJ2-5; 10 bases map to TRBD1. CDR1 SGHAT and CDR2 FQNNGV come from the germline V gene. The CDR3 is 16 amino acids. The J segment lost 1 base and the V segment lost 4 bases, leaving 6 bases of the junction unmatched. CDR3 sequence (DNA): TGTGCCAGCAGCTCCTTAAGGGACAGGGGCCAAGAGACCCAGTACTTC. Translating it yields CASSSLRDRGQETQYF.

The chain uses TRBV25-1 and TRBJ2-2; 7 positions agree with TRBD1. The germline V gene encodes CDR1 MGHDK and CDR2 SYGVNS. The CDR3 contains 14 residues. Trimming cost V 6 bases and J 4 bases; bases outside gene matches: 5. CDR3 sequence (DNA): TGTGCCAGCAGCGGACAGGCGAGCACCGGGGAGCTGTTTTTT. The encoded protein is CASSGQASTGELFF.

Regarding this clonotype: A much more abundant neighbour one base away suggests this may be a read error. The CDR3 protein is CASSLERNTGELFF. CDR3 DNA: TGTGCCAGCAGCTTAGAGAGGAACACCGGGGAGCTGTTTTTT. This chain uses TRBV7-6 with TRBJ2-2; the D is unclear. The CDR3 consists of 14 residues. V lost 1 base and J lost 1, with 4 bases in between. The germline V gene has CDR1 SGHVS and CDR2 FNYEAQ.

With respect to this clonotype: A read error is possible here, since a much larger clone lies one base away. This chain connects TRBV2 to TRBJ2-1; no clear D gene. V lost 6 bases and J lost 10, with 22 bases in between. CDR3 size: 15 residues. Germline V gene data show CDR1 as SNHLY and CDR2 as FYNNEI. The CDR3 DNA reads TGTGCCAGCAGGTCCCTAGTGATGAGCTCCTACGAGCAGTTCTTC. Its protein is CASRSLVMSSYEQFF.

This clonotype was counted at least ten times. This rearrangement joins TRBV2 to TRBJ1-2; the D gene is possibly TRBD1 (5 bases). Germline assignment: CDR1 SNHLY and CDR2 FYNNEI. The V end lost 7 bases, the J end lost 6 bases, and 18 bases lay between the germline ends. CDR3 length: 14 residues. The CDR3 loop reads CASTFRASSDGYTF. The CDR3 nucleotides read TGTGCCAGCACTTTCAGGGCGTCTTCGGATGGCTACACCTTC. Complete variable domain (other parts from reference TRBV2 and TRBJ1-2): EPEVTQTPSHQVTQMGQEVILRCVPISNHLYFYWYRQILGQKVEFLVSFYNNEISEKSEIFDDQFSVERPDGSNFTLKIRSTKLEDSAMYFCASTFRASSDGYTFGSGTRLTVV.

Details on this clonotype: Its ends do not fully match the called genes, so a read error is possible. The CDR3 loop is CASSLSTGEPFF. CDR3 nucleotide sequence: TGTGCCAGCAGCTTATCCACCGGGGAGCCGTTTTTT. The chain couples TRBV7-6 to TRBJ2-2; D possibly corresponds to TRBD2 (5 bases). CDR1 SGHVS and CDR2 FNYEAQ come from the germline V gene. This CDR3 has 12 residues.

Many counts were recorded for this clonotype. CDR3 sequence reads: CASLPRGGSLTAQHF. CDR3 nucleotide sequence: TGTGCCAGCCTACCAAGGGGAGGGTCCCTCACGGCCCAGCATTTT. V usage is TRBV28 and J usage is TRBJ1-5, with a weak D call TRBD1 (5 bases). Germline assignment: CDR1 MDHEN and CDR2 SYDVKM. V was cut by 8 bases and J by 11 bases, with 25 bases left in between. The CDR3 spans 15 residues.